The source of this T cell receptor beta chain is a study of T cell repertoires in cytomegalovirus infection. The study, taken as a whole, reports: The ex vivo response was dominated by HLA-C-restricted CMV-specific TCR beta clonotypes.

About this clonotype itself: Its cognate antigen is unknown.

Each CDR3 protein is one row after TCRdb ran MiXCR on the reads. Here the sample spans 310,000 or so distinct CDR3 sequences, about 26% being singletons. The V segment lost 2 bases and the J segment 2 bases; nucleotides outside the gene matches: 3. Germline CDR1 and CDR2: DFQATT and SNEGSKA (reference sequence). This CDR3 is 14 amino acids long. Source material: PBMCs. The receptor's source is a human donor in good health (CMV status not recorded). Some clones in this sample may be carry-over from other donors' samples. V usage is TRBV20-1 and J usage is TRBJ1-5; TRBD1 agrees at 7 bases. CDR3 sequence: CSARTDRGNQPQHF. CDR3 coding DNA: TGCAGTGCTAGAACCGACAGGGGCAATCAGCCCCAGCATTTT.